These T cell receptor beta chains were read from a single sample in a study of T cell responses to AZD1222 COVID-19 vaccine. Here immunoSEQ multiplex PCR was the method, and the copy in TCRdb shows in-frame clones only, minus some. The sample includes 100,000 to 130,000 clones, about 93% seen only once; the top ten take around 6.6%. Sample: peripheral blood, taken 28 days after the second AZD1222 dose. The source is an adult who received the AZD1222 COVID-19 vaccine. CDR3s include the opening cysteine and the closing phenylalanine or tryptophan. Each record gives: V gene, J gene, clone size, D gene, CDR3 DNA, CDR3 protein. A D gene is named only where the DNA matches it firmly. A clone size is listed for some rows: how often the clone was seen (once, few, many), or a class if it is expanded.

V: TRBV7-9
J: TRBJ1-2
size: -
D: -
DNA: TGTGCCAGCAGCTACCGGGGGGCCGCTAACTATGGCTACACCTTC
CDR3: CASSYRGAANYGYTF

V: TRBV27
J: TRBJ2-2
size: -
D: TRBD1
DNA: TGTGCCAGCAGGTGGACAGGGGACACCGGGGAGCTGTTTTTT
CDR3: CASRWTGDTGELFF

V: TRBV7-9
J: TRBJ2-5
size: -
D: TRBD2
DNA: TGTGCCAGCACCAAGGGACTAGCGGGACCGTGGGAGACCCAGTACTTC
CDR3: CASTKGLAGPWETQYF

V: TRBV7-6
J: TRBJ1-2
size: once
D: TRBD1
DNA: TGTGCCAGCAGCCTGGGACAGGGGGCCCACTATGGCTACACCTTC
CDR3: CASSLGQGAHYGYTF

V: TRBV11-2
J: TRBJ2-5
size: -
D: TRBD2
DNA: TGTGCCAGCAGCCTCGGGACTAGCGGGGCGGAGACCCAGTACTTC
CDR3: CASSLGTSGAETQYF

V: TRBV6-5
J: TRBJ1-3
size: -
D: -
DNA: TGTGCCAGCAGTTCAGGGACTGGAAACACCATATATTTT
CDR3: CASSSGTGNTIYF

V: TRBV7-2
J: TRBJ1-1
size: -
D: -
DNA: TGTGCCAGCAGCTTAAGTGGGACATCCAACACTGAAGCTTTCTTT
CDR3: CASSLSGTSNTEAFF

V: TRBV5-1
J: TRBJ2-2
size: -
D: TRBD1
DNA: TGCGCCAGCAGCCCCTCCGGGACAGGGAGACCCGGGGAGCTGTTTTTT
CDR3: CASSPSGTGRPGELFF

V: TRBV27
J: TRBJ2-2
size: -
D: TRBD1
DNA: TGTGCCAACAGTTTCTCCGGGACAGGGGTCACCGGGGAGCTGTTTTTT
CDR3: CANSFSGTGVTGELFF

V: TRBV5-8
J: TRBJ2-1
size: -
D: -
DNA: TGTGCCAGCAGCGCATGGGGGGCTAATGAGCAGTTCTTC
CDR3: CASSAWGANEQFF

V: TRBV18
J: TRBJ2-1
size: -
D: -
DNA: TGTGCCAGCTCACTAATAGCGTCCATCTCCTACAATGAGCAGTTCTTC
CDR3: CASSLIASISYNEQFF

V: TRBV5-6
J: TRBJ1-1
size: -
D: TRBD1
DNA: TGTGCCAGCAGCGCCTCAGGGGGGGCCCAGAACACTGAAGCTTTCTTT
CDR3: CASSASGGAQNTEAFF

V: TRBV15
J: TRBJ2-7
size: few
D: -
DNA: TGTGCCACCAGCAGCCTAGAGGGGTCTACTACCTACGAGCAGTACTTC
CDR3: CATSSLEGSTTYEQYF

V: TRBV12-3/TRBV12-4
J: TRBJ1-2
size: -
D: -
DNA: TGTGCCAGCCTGGGGGGGCTATATGGCTACACCTTC
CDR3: CASLGGLYGYTF

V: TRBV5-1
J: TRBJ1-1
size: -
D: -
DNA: TGCGCCAGCAGTCTGGCCGGGGCCCCAGCTGAAGCTTTCTTT
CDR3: CASSLAGAPAEAFF

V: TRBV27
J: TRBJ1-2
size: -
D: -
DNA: TGTGCCAGCAGTTTAACGCCTACAGGGTGGTATGGCTACACCTTC
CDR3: CASSLTPTGWYGYTF

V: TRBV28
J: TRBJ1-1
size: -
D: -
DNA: TGTGCCAGCGGATTGCCGGGAGTAAGTCAAACTGAAGCTTTCTTT
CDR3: CASGLPGVSQTEAFF

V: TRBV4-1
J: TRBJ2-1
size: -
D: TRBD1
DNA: TGCGCCAGCAGGGGACAGGGCTACAATGAGCAGTTCTTC
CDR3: CASRGQGYNEQFF

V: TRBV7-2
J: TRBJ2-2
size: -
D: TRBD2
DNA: TGTGCCAGCAGCATACCGCGGGAGACCAACACCGGGGAGCTGTTTTTT
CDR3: CASSIPRETNTGELFF

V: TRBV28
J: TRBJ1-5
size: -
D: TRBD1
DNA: TGTGCCAGCAGTTCGTGGGGGAGGACAGGGACTAGCAATCAGCCCCAGCATTTT
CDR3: CASSSWGRTGTSNQPQHF

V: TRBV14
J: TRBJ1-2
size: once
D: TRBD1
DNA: TGTGCCAGCAGCCACCGGGACAGGGCCGGTGGCTACACCTTC
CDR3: CASSHRDRAGGYTF

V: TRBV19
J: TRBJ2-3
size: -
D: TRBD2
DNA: TGTGCCAGTAGTATTGAGCGGGGTACGGGCACAGATACGCAGTATTTT
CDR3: CASSIERGTGTDTQYF

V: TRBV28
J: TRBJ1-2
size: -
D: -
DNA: TGTGCCAGCAGCCTTCGGACAATCGGAGGCTACACCTTC
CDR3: CASSLRTIGGYTF

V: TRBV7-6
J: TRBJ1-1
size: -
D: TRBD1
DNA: TGTGCCAGCAGCTTCCGACAGGGGTACACTGAAGCTTTCTTT
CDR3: CASSFRQGYTEAFF

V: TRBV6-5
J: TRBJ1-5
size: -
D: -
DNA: TGTGCCAGCAGGGGAGGACAGAATAGCAATCAGCCCCAGCATTTT
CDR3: CASRGGQNSNQPQHF

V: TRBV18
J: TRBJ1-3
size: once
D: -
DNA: TGTGCCAGCTCACCAGACAGCCTCTCTGGAAACACCATATATTTT
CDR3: CASSPDSLSGNTIYF

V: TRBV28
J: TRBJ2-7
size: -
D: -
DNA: TGTGCCAGCAGTTTGGTAGAATACGAGCAGTACTTC
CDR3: CASSLVEYEQYF

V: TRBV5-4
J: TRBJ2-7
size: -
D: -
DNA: TGTGCCAGCAGCTTGGGGGGACGGGAAATCTACGAGCAGTACTTC
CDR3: CASSLGGREIYEQYF

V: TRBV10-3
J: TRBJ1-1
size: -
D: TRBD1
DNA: TGTGCCACCAGGGGGCCGGGCACTGAAGCTTTCTTT
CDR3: CATRGPGTEAFF

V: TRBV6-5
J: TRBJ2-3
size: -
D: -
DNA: TGTGCCACCCGGGACGGCACAGATACGCAGTATTTT
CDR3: CATRDGTDTQYF

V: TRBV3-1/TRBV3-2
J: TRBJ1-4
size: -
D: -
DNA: TGTGCCAGCAGCCAAGTGACAGCTAATGAAAAACTGTTTTTT
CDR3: CASSQVTANEKLFF

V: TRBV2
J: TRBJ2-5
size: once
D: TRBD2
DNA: TGTGCCAGCAGCGCGAACCTAGCGGGGGGGCGGGAGACCCAGTACTTC
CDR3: CASSANLAGGRETQYF

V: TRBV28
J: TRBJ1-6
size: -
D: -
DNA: TGTGCCAGCAGGATACGGTCCGGGACCTCCCATAATTCACCCCTCCACTTT
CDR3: CASRIRSGTSHNSPLHF

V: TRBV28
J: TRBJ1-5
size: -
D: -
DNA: TGTGCCAGCAGTTCTCCACAGGGCCCCAATCAGCCCCAGCATTTT
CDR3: CASSSPQGPNQPQHF

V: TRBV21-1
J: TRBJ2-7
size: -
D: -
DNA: TGTGCCAGCAGCCGGACAGGGGGCTTCGGGGAGCAGTACTTC
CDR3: CASSRTGGFGEQYF

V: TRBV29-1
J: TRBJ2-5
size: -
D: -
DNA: TGCAGCGTTGCCACCTTCGACGGGGTTCAAGAGACCCAGTACTTC
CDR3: CSVATFDGVQETQYF

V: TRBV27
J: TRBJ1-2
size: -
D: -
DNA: TGTGCCAGCAGTTTCCTCACCTCGGGGGAGACCTATGGCTACACCTTC
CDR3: CASSFLTSGETYGYTF

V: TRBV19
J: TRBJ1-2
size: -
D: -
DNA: TGTGCCAGTAACTTGGGCGATGGCTACACCTTC
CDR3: CASNLGDGYTF

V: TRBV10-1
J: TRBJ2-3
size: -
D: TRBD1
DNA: TGCGCCAGCAGTGTGGACAGGGCAACTAGCCCCCTCACAGATACGCAGTATTTT
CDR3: CASSVDRATSPLTDTQYF

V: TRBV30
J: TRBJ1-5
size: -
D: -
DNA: TGTGCCTGGAGTAAGGATAGCAATCAGCCCCAGCATTTT
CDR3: CAWSKDSNQPQHF

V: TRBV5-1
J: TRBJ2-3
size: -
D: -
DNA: TGCGCCAGCAGCTTGGAGCGGTCAAGCACAGATACGCAGTATTTT
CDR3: CASSLERSSTDTQYF

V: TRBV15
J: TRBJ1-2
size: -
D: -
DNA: TGTGCCACCAGCAGAGCCATCGATCTCCGGGACAACGGCTATGGCTACACCTTC
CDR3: CATSRAIDLRDNGYGYTF

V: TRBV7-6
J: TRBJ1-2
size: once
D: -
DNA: TGTGCCAGCAGCCGGGACGGCCTCAGGGGCTACACCTTC
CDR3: CASSRDGLRGYTF

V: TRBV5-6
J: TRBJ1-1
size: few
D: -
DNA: TGTGCCAGCAGCTTTGGAAAGGTGAACACTGAAGCTTTCTTT
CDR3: CASSFGKVNTEAFF

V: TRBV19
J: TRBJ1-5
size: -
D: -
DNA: TGTGCCAGTAGCCAGGGACGGAAGGCGAATCAGCCCCAGCATTTT
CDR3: CASSQGRKANQPQHF

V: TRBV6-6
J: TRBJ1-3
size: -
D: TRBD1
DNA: TGTGCCAGCAGTTTTCAGGGGGACCGAAACACCATATATTTT
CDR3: CASSFQGDRNTIYF

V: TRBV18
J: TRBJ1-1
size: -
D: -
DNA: TGTGCCAGCTCACCACCGCGGCCAGAAGCTTTCTTT
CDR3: CASSPPRPEAFF

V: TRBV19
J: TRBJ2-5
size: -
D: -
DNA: TGTGCCAGTAGTCCCGGTTTTGGGGAGACCCAGTACTTC
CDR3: CASSPGFGETQYF

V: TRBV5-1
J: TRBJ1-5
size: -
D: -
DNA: TGCGCCAGCAGCTTGGGTAGGGAGGGCAATCAGCCCCAGCATTTT
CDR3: CASSLGREGNQPQHF

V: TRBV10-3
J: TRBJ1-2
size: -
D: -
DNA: TGTGCCATCAGTGAGGGTCTCGGTGGCTACACCTTC
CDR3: CAISEGLGGYTF

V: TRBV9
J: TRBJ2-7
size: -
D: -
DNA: TGTGCCAGCAGCGTTGCCCCCGCTCCGGCAATTTACGAGCAGTACTTC
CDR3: CASSVAPAPAIYEQYF

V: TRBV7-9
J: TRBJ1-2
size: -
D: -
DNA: TGTGCCAGCAGCTCCGCGGGCAGGGGAATCTATGGCTACACCTTC
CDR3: CASSSAGRGIYGYTF

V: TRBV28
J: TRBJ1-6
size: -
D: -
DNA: TGTGCCAGCAGGCCGCCCCGGGGGGTCAATTCACCCCTCCACTTT
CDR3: CASRPPRGVNSPLHF

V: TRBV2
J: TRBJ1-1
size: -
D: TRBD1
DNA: TGTGCCAGCACCTCACCAGGGGGAGGCACTGAAGCTTTCTTT
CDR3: CASTSPGGGTEAFF

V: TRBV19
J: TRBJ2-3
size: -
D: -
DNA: TGTGCCAGTAGTACCCGATACAGGGCCGGTTACACAGATACGCAGTATTTT
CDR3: CASSTRYRAGYTDTQYF

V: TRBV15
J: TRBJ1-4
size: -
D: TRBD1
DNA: TGTGCCACCAGCAGAGTAAAGGGGGCGGATGAAAAACTGTTTTTT
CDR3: CATSRVKGADEKLFF

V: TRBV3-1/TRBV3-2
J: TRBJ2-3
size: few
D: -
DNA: TGTGCCAGCAGTCCGACATCTAGCACAGATACGCAGTATTTT
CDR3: CASSPTSSTDTQYF